The 32 T cell receptor beta chains listed next were all sequenced from one sample in a study of T cell repertoires in cytomegalovirus infection. From the reads, TCRdb called clonotypes with MiXCR, one entry per CDR3 protein. The data hold fewer than 850,000 distinct CDR3 sequences, with around 29% observed a single time. For these receptors, no antigen is known. Specimen: cultured CD8+ T cells from PBMCs, collected from culture after CMV antigen stimulation. The receptors stem from a human donor in good health (CMV status not recorded). Some clones in this sample may be carry-over from other donors' samples.

The rearrangement links TRBV25-1 to TRBJ2-1; D is undetermined. The CDR3 is 14 residues long. Germline V CDR1 and CDR2: MGHDK, SYGVNS. The V gene lost 2 bases and the J gene lost 5 bases, with 10 bases spanning the gap. The chain's CDR3 is CASSERRAHNEQFF. The DNA for the CDR3 is TGTGCCAGCAGTGAACGCCGGGCGCACAATGAGCAGTTCTTC.

The V and J genes are TRBV3-1 and TRBJ2-2; 7 nucleotides match TRBD1. CDR1 LGHDT and CDR2 YNNKEL come from the germline V gene (reference sequence). Losses at the gene ends were 0 bases for V and 3 bases for J; bases not matched to a gene: 10. There are 18 residues in the CDR3. CDR3 sequence reads: CASSQERGRPWDTGELFF. The CDR3 DNA reads TGTGCCAGCAGCCAAGAAAGGGGGCGGCCATGGGACACCGGGGAGCTGTTTTTT.

This chain uses TRBV2 with TRBJ2-3; D perhaps matches TRBD2 (5 bases). This CDR3 has 17 amino acids. V was trimmed by 3 bases and J by 2 bases, leaving 18 bases between them. CDR1 SNHLY and CDR2 FYNNEI come from the germline V gene. The DNA of the CDR3 is TGTGCCAGCAGTGATGATTTGAGGGCTTCTAACACAGATACGCAGTATTTT. Translated, it gives CASSDDLRASNTDTQYF.

A note on this clonotype: This could be a read error, since a much larger clone is one nucleotide away. The chain joins TRBV12-3 or TRBV12-4 to TRBJ2-1; TRBD1 is a possible D gene (5 bases). With 10 bases removed from V and 3 bases from J, the gap between germline ends came to 16 bases. This CDR3 spans 14 amino acids. The CDR3 coding sequence is TGTGCCAACAACGTAAAGGGGTTCTACAATGAGCAGTTCTTC. This codes for CANNVKGFYNEQFF.

This clonotype was detected a few times. The J gene is TRBJ1-2, the V gene TRBV27; 9 bases are shared with TRBD1. The length of the CDR3 is 13 residues. From germline, CDR1 is MNHEY and CDR2 SMNVEV (reference sequence). V shed 5 bases and J 8 bases; nucleotides not matched to a gene: 6. The CDR3 sequence: CASSGGQGFGYTF. As DNA, the CDR3 is TGTGCCAGCAGTGGTGGACAGGGGTTCGGCTACACCTTC.

A few counts support this clonotype. This chain links TRBV7-6 with TRBJ2-1; D uncertain. Germline V gene sequence: CDR1 SGHVS, CDR2 FNYEAQ. CDR3 length: 14 amino acids. Trimming pared 2 bases from V and 4 bases from J, leaving 9 bases between. The CDR3 DNA is TGTGCCAGCAGCTTAATGGGCCAGTACAATGAGCAGTTCTTC. Amino acid sequence: CASSLMGQYNEQFF.

This clonotype was counted between two and nine times. The chain carries TRBV28 and TRBJ2-5; 7 positions agree with TRBD1. The germline CDR1 and CDR2 sequences are MDHEN and SYDVKM. The CDR3 runs 15 residues. V lost 7 bases to trimming and J lost 5 bases; unmatched junction nucleotides: 13. The DNA of the CDR3 is TGTGCCAGCACCATGAGGGGGACAGCGGTCGAGACCCAGTACTTC. It translates to CASTMRGTAVETQYF. Full variable domain (missing parts from reference TRBV28 and TRBJ2-5): DVKVTQSSRYLVKRTGEKVFLECVQDMDHENMFWYRQDPGLGLRLIYFSYDVKMKEKGDIPEGYSVSREKKERFSLILESASTNQTSMYLCASTMRGTAVETQYFGPGTRLLVL.

The chain recombines TRBV9 with TRBJ1-5; D perhaps matches TRBD1 (6 bases). The V end lost 3 bases, the J end lost 1 base, and 14 bases lay between the germline ends. The CDR3 consists of 16 residues. Germline CDR1 and CDR2: SGDLS and YYNGEE. CDR3 in DNA: TGTGCCAGCAGCGCGGGGGGGGGCCAGAGCAATCAGCCCCAGCATTTT. Protein: CASSAGGGQSNQPQHF.

The rearrangement uses TRBV2 and TRBJ2-7, with a weak D call TRBD2 (5 bases). This CDR3 has 13 residues. Germline CDR1 is SNHLY and CDR2 is FYNNEI. V was trimmed by 6 bases and J by 0 bases, leaving 9 bases between them. The DNA for the CDR3 is TGTGCCAGCAGGGAGGACTCCTCCTACGAGCAGTACTTC. Its translation is CASREDSSYEQYF. Filled out from reference TRBV2 and TRBJ2-7, the complete variable domain reads EPEVTQTPSHQVTQMGQEVILRCVPISNHLYFYWYRQILGQKVEFLVSFYNNEISEKSEIFDDQFSVERPDGSNFTLKIRSTKLEDSAMYFCASREDSSYEQYFGPGTRLTVT.

This clonotype occurred many times. V is TRBV7-2 and J is TRBJ2-7; D may match TRBD1 or TRBD2 (5 bases each). The ends were cut back, 0 bases at V and 2 bases at J, with 11 bases in the middle. CDR3 length: 15 amino acids. Germline V gives CDR1 SGHTA, CDR2 FQGNSA. CDR3 sequence reads: CASSLAPGRTYEQYF. DNA for the CDR3: TGTGCCAGCAGCTTAGCTCCAGGGAGAACCTACGAGCAGTACTTC. Complete variable domain (other parts from reference TRBV7-2 and TRBJ2-7): GAGVSQSPSNKVTEKGKDVELRCDPISGHTALYWYRQSLGQGLEFLIYFQGNSAPDKSGLPSDRFSAERTGGSVSTLTIQRTQQEDSAVYLCASSLAPGRTYEQYFGPGTRLTVT.

This clonotype was detected many times. CDR3 coding DNA: TGTGCCAGCAGCTCTTGGGCGACAGGGAACGCAGATACGCAGTATTTT. It codes for CASSSWATGNADTQYF. This chain links TRBV12-3 or TRBV12-4 with TRBJ2-3, with TRBD1 matching over 7 bases. The CDR3 runs 16 residues. V lost 6 bases and J lost 4; bases outside the gene matches: 13.

The genes are TRBV15 and TRBJ2-3; D is perhaps TRBD2 (5 bases). This CDR3 is 15 amino acids long. Germline lookup yields CDR1 LNHNV and CDR2 YYDKDF (reference sequence). V dropped 9 bases and J dropped 0 bases, with 16 bases sitting between them. CDR3 amino acids: CATSARTFSTDTQYF. CDR3 DNA sequence: TGTGCCACTTCGGCTAGGACTTTTAGCACAGATACGCAGTATTTT. Supplemented by reference TRBV15 and TRBJ2-3, the full variable domain reads DAMVIQNPRYQVTQFGKPVTLSCSQTLNHNVMYWYQQKSSQAPKLLFHYYDKDFNNEADTPDNFQSRRPNTSFCFLDIRSPGLGDTAMYLCATSARTFSTDTQYFGPGTRLTVL.

This clonotype came up many times. This chain joins TRBV7-2 and TRBJ1-4; 8 nucleotides align to TRBD1. Germline CDR1 and CDR2: SGHTA and FQGNSA. The CDR3 extends over 18 amino acids. Trimming cost V 6 bases and J 8 bases; bases outside gene matches: 20. CDR3 sequence (DNA): TGTGCCAGCAGGCAGGGGGCTGAAAGGGGATATCTGAACGAAAAACTGTTTTTT. Amino acid sequence: CASRQGAERGYLNEKLFF.

The chain is built from TRBV12-3 or TRBV12-4 and TRBJ2-7, with TRBD1 matching 11 bases. The junction had 6 bases not matched to a gene; V was cut back by 6 bases and J by 5 bases. The length of the CDR3 is 14 residues. The CDR3 region has the DNA TGTGCCAGCAGCCCAATGGACAGGGGGCACGAGCAGTACTTC. Its translation is CASSPMDRGHEQYF.

Only a few counts were recorded for this clonotype. The V gene is TRBV29-1, the J gene TRBJ2-2; possibly TRBD1 for D (5 bases). V was trimmed by 7 bases and J by 5 bases, leaving 11 bases between them. The CDR3 runs to 12 residues. CDR1 is SQVTM, CDR2 ANQGSEA, per germline. The CDR3 nucleotides are TGCAGCGCAGACAGATTGACCGGGGAGCTGTTTTTT. The encoded protein is CSADRLTGELFF.

This clonotype was counted a few times. One end of the junction fails to match germline, which may point to a read error. The genes are TRBV4-1 and TRBJ2-1; 10 bases line up with TRBD1. The CDR3 spans 16 residues. Germline values: CDR1 MGHRA, CDR2 YSYEKL. CDR3 in amino acids: CASSQDADRGIREQFF. DNA of the CDR3: TGTGCCAGCAGCCAAGATGCGGACAGGGGGATAAGGGAGCAGTTCTTC.

This clonotype was seen a handful of times. The rearrangement links TRBV7-9 to TRBJ2-7; D is possibly TRBD1 or TRBD2 (6 bases each). The CDR3 is made up of 15 amino acids. Germline values: CDR1 SEHNR, CDR2 FQNEAQ (reference sequence). V gave up 3 bases and J gave up 2 bases, with 14 bases separating them. CDR3 nucleotide sequence: TGTGCCAGCAGCTTGCCGGGGGCCTCTACCTACGAGCAGTACGTC. Its translation: CASSLPGASTYEQYV.

This sequence joins TRBV6-6 and TRBJ1-1; 8 bases are shared with TRBD1. The V and J ends lost 6 bases and 7 bases, in that order; junction bases with no gene match: 7. Per the germline V gene, CDR1 is MNHNY and CDR2 is SVGAGI (reference sequence). The CDR3 covers 13 residues. The CDR3 loop reads CASSQTGENEAFF. The DNA for the CDR3 is TGTGCCAGCAGCCAGACAGGGGAAAATGAAGCTTTCTTT.

V usage is TRBV29-1 and J usage is TRBJ1-2; 8 nucleotides align to TRBD1. CDR1 is SQVTM and CDR2 is ANQGSEA in the germline V gene. The trim removed 3 bases at V and 4 bases at J, leaving 7 bases unmatched. The CDR3 has 14 amino acids. CDR3 DNA: TGCAGCGTTGAGCCCGGACAGGGAGCCTATGGCTACACCTTC. Amino acid sequence: CSVEPGQGAYGYTF.

The CDR3 protein is CSVEDLLAGEETQYF. In DNA form, the CDR3 reads TGCAGCGTTGAAGATCTGCTAGCGGGGGAAGAGACCCAGTACTTC. V is TRBV29-1 and J is TRBJ2-5, with TRBD2 identical over 10 bases. CDR3 length equals 15 residues. CDR1 SQVTM and CDR2 ANQGSEA come from the germline V gene. Unmatched junction bases numbered 4, after V lost 0 bases and J lost 3 bases.

The rearrangement joins TRBV6-6 to TRBJ2-5, with 8 bases matching TRBD2. CDR3 length equals 15 residues. Germline V lookup: CDR1 MNHNY, CDR2 SVGAGI (reference sequence). J gave up 5 bases and V 2 bases, and 7 bases lay outside the gene matches. DNA for the CDR3: TGTGCCAGCAGTTACGTTATGCGGGGGGCGGAGACCCAGTACTTC. The encoded protein is CASSYVMRGAETQYF.

In its sample, this clonotype was seen a few times. This chain connects TRBV6-6 to TRBJ2-3; 8 bases align to TRBD2. This CDR3 region has 14 residues. CDR1 and CDR2 (germline): MNHNY, SVGAGI (reference sequence). With 11 bases clipped from V and 0 bases from J, the junction kept 7 bases outside the gene matches. The CDR3, as DNA: TGTGCCGCTGAGGAGCGGGGGAGCACAGATACGCAGTATTTT. Translating gives CAAEERGSTDTQYF.

This clonotype was counted between two and nine times. V gene TRBV4-1 combines with J gene TRBJ2-7; D possibly matches TRBD1 or TRBD2 (6 bases each). Germline CDR1 and CDR2: MGHRA and YSYEKL. V gave up 4 bases and J gave up 4 bases, with 26 bases separating them. This CDR3 has 18 residues. The DNA of the CDR3 is TGCGCCAGCAGCCCCTCTTCGCAGGGGAGCGGGCTGGTATACGAGCAGTACGTC. Its protein product is CASSPSSQGSGLVYEQYV.

The sample holds many counts of this clonotype. In DNA form, the CDR3 reads TGTGCCAGCAGCTTTAACCCGCGGACCGAGTTCGCGAACACCGGGGAGCTGTTTTTT. It specifies CASSFNPRTEFANTGELFF. V usage is TRBV5-8 and J usage is TRBJ2-2, with D unresolved. The CDR3 spans 19 residues. Trimming shortened V by 2 bases and J by 0 bases, and 20 bases separated the two germline ends. Germline CDR1 is SGHTS and CDR2 is YDEGEE.

Only a few counts were recorded for this clonotype. V is TRBV12-3 or TRBV12-4 and J is TRBJ2-5; D is perhaps TRBD1 or TRBD2 (5 bases each). CDR3 length: 13 residues. The germline V and J ends were trimmed by 1 base and 8 bases, with 11 bases remaining between them. CDR3 DNA sequence: TGTGCCAGCAGTTTAGAAACGGGGCCCACCCAGTACTTC. It specifies CASSLETGPTQYF.

The rearrangement uses TRBV7-6 and TRBJ2-3; TRBD1 matches 10 bases. CDR3 length equals 17 residues. The germline gives CDR1 SGHVS, CDR2 FNYEAQ. V trimming: 4 bases; J trimming: 3 bases; junction bases outside the gene matches: 10. The CDR3 loop reads CASSSPRTGGETDTQYF. The CDR3 nucleotides read TGTGCCAGCAGCTCACCTAGGACAGGGGGTGAAACAGATACGCAGTATTTT.

This clonotype was picked up a small number of times. The rearrangement uses TRBV19 and TRBJ1-5, with TRBD1 identical over 7 bases. Germline-derived CDR1 and CDR2 are LNHDA and SQIVND (reference sequence). CDR3 size: 17 residues. The junction had 11 bases not matched to a gene; V was cut back by 2 bases and J by 4 bases. DNA for the CDR3: TGTGCCAGTAGTATACCCCCGCACAGGGGAGGGAATCAGCCCCAGCATTTT. Amino acids: CASSIPPHRGGNQPQHF.

This rearrangement joins TRBV28 to TRBJ2-2; D remains ambiguous. The germline V and J ends were trimmed by 6 bases and 6 bases, with 20 bases remaining between them. Germline CDR1 reads MDHEN; CDR2 reads SYDVKM. The CDR3 sequence is 16 residues long. CDR3 DNA: TGTGCCAGCAGCGACCCAAACGAGAGTACACCCGGGGAGCTGTTTTTT. Encoded protein: CASSDPNESTPGELFF.

This clonotype was detected a few times. The chain employs TRBV7-9 and TRBJ2-4; D is unclear. The CDR3 contains 16 residues. Germline CDR1 SEHNR, CDR2 FQNEAQ (reference sequence). V was clipped by 1 base and J by 3 bases, with 13 bases between them. The CDR3 reads CASSLVEAYGKNIQYF. The DNA for the CDR3 is TGTGCCAGCAGCTTAGTTGAGGCATATGGCAAAAACATTCAGTACTTC. Full variable domain (outside the CDR3, taken from reference TRBV7-9 and TRBJ2-4): DTGVSQNPRHKITKRGQNVTFRCDPISEHNRLYWYRQTLGQGPEFLTYFQNEAQLEKSRLLSDRFSAERPKGSFSTLEIQRTEQGDSAMYLCASSLVEAYGKNIQYFGAGTRLSVL.

This clonotype was observed at least ten times. The chain recombines TRBV7-2 with TRBJ2-2; D may be TRBD2 (6 bases). CDR3 length: 13 residues. V gave up 5 bases and J gave up 7 bases, with 11 bases separating them. In germline, CDR1 is SGHTA, CDR2 FQGNSA. CDR3 sequence (DNA): TGTGCCAGCAGCCCAGTCGGGGGCGGGGAGCTGTTTTTT. Its translation is CASSPVGGGELFF.

This chain links TRBV5-1 with TRBJ1-3; D might be TRBD1 (5 bases). V lost 0 bases to trimming and J lost 3 bases, with 10 bases between them. This CDR3 spans 15 amino acids. CDR1 is SGHRS and CDR2 is YFSETQ in the germline V gene. The CDR3 DNA reads TGCGCCAGCAGCTTGGATATAGGGGTTGGAAACACCATATATTTT. This translates into CASSLDIGVGNTIYF.

This clonotype was recorded at least ten times. V is TRBV5-5 and J is TRBJ1-1, with D hard to call. Germline V lookup: CDR1 SGHKS, CDR2 YYEKEE (reference sequence). There are 13 residues in the CDR3. V lost 5 bases to trimming and J lost 0 bases, with 8 bases between them. The CDR3 loop reads CASSHPVNTEAFF. CDR3 coding DNA: TGTGCCAGCAGTCACCCAGTGAACACTGAAGCTTTCTTT.